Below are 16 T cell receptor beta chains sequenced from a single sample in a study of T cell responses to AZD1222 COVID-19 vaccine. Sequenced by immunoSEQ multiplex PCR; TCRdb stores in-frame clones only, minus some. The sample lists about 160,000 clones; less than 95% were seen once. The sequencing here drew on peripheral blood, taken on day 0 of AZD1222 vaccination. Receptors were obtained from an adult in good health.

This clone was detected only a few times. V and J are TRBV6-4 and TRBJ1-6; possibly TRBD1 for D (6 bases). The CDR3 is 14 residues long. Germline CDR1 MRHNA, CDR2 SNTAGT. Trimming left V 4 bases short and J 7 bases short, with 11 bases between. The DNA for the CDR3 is TGTGCCAGCAGTGGTGGGGGGGGCAATTCACCCCTCCACTTT. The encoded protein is CASSGGGGNSPLHF.

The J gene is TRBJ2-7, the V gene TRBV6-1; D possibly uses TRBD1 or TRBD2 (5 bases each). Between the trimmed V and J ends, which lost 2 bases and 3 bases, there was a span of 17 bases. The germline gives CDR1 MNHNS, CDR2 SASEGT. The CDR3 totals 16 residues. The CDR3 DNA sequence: TGTGCCAGCAGTGAAATGTTAGGGGCAGGGAGCTACGAGCAGTACGTC. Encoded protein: CASSEMLGAGSYEQYV.

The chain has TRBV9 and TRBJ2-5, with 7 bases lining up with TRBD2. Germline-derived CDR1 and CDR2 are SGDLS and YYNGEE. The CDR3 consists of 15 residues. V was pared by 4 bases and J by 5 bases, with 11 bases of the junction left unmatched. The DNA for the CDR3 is TGTGCCAGCAGCCCCCCCCGGGGAGGGGATGAGACCCAGTACTTC. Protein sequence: CASSPPRGGDETQYF.

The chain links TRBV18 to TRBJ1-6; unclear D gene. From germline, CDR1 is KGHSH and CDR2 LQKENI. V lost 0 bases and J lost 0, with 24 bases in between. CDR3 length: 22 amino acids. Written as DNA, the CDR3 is TGTGCCAGCTCACCACCGGGAACAATTTCTGAGTTTTGGAGCTCCTATAATTCACCCCTCCACTTT. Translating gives CASSPPGTISEFWSSYNSPLHF.

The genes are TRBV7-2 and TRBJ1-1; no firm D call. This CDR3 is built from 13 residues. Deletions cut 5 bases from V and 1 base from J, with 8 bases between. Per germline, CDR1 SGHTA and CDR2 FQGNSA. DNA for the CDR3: TGTGCCAGCAGCCCGGAAGGGAACACTGAAGCTTTCTTT. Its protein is CASSPEGNTEAFF.

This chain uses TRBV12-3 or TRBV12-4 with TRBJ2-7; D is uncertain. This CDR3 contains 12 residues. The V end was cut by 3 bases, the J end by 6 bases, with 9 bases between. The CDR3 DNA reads TGTGCCAGCAGTTTGGGGTTGACCGAGCAGTACGTC. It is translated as CASSLGLTEQYV.

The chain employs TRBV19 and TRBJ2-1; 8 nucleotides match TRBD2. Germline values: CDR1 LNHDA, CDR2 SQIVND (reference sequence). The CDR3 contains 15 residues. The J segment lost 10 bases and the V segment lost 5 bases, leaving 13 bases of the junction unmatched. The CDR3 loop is CASSVVERESREQFF. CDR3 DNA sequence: TGTGCCAGTAGTGTGGTGGAGCGGGAGTCCCGCGAGCAGTTCTTC.

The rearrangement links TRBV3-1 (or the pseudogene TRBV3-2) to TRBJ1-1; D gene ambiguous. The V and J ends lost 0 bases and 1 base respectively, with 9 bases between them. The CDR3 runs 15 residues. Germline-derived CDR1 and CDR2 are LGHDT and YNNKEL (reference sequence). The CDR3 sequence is CASSQDDWGNTEAFF. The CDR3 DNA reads TGTGCCAGCAGCCAAGATGATTGGGGGAACACTGAAGCTTTCTTT.

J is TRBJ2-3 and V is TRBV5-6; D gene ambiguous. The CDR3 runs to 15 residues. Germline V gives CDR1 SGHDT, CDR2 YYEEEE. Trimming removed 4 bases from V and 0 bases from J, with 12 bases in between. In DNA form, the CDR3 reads TGTGCCAGCAGCCCCGACCCCTACAGCACAGATACGCAGTATTTT. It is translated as CASSPDPYSTDTQYF.

The CDR3 DNA is TGTGCCAGCAGCTACGGACCGACCTACGAGCAGTACGTC. This encodes CASSYGPTYEQYV. The chain is built from TRBV5-5 and TRBJ2-7; D unresolved. The CDR3 sequence is 13 residues long. Trimming left V 3 bases short and J 2 bases short, with 9 bases between. The germline gives CDR1 SGHKS, CDR2 YYEKEE (reference sequence).

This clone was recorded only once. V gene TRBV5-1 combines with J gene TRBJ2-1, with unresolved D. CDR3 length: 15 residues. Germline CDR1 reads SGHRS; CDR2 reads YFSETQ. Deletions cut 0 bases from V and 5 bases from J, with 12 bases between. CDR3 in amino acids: CASSLEGALNNEQFF. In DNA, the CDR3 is TGCGCCAGCAGCTTGGAGGGTGCCCTGAACAATGAGCAGTTCTTC.

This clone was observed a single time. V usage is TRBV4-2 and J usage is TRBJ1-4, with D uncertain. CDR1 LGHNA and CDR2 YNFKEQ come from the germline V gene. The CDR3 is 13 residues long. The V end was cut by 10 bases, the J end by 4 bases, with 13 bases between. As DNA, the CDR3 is TGTGCCACCAAAGGAGGCAGTAATGAAAAACTGTTTTTT. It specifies CATKGGSNEKLFF.

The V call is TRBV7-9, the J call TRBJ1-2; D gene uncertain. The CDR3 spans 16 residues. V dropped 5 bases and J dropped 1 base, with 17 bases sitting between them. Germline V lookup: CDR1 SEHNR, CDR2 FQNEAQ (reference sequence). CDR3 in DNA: TGTGCCAGCAGCCGGCTCAACCACCCGCTTAACTATGGCTACACCTTC. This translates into CASSRLNHPLNYGYTF.

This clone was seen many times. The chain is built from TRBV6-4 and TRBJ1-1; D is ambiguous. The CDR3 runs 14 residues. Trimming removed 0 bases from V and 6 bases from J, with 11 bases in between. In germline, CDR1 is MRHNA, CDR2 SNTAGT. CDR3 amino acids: CASSDSAEVPEAFF. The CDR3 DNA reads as TGTGCCAGCAGTGACTCCGCGGAGGTCCCTGAAGCTTTCTTT.

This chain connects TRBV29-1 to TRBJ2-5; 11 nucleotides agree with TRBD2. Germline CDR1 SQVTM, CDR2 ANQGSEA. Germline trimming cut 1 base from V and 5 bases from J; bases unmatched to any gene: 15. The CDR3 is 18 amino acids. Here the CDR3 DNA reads TGCAGCGTTGAAGCCCCTAGCGGGAGGCCCAACCCCGGGGAGACCCAGTACTTC. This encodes CSVEAPSGRPNPGETQYF.

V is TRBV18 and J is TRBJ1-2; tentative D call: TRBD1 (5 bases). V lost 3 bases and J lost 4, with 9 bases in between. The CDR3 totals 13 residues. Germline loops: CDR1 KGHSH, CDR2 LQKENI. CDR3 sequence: CASSPGGSYGYTF. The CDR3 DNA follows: TGTGCCAGCTCACCCGGGGGTAGCTATGGCTACACCTTC.